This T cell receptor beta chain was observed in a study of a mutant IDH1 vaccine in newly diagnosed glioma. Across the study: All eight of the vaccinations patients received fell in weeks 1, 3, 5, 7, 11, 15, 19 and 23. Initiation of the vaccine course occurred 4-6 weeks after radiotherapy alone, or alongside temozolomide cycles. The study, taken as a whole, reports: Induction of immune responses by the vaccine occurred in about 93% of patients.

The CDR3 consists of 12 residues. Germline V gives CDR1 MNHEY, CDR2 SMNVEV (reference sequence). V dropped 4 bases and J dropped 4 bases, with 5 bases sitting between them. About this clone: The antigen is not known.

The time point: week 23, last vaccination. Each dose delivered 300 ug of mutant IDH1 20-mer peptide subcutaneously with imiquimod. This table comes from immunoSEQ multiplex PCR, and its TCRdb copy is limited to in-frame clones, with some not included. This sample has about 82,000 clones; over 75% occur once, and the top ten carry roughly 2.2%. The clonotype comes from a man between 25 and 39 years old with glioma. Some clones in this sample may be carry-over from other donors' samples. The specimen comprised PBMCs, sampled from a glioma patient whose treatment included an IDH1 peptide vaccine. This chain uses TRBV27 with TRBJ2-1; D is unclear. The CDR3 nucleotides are TGTGCCAGCAGTTCGATTTACAATGAGCAGTTCTTC. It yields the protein CASSSIYNEQFF.